This T cell receptor beta chain was sequenced in a study of metastatic and nonmetastatic thyroid tumors. None of the patients had undergone any treatment ahead of thyroid surgery. TCRdb reassembled clones from the PCR reads with MiXCR. The sample consists of roughly 40,000 clones, 9% to 14% of them appearing once. This clone has a count of ten or more. The receptor's source is a male donor with papillary thyroid cancer or a benign thyroid nodule (not recorded which). Some clones in this sample may be carry-over from other donors' samples. Material: blood.

Here the CDR3 reads CASSYLLPETQYF. As DNA, the CDR3 is TGTGCCAGCAGCTACCTGCTTCCCGAGACCCAGTACTTC. The gene calls are TRBV6-1 and TRBJ2-5; D gene uncertain. CDR1 is MNHNS, CDR2 SASEGT, per germline. V shed 6 bases and J shed 5 bases, with 13 bases lying between them. The CDR3 runs 13 residues.